This TCR beta chain was documented in a study of shared T cell receptors in the human thymus. Profiling relied on immunoSEQ multiplex PCR, and the TCRdb table lists in-frame clones only, not all of them. The repertoire holds some 660,000 clones, with roughly 86% as singletons. A further study also used this sample, focusing on human thymus T cells. That report adds: All donors were healthy Finnish infants who were undergoing corrective surgery to treat congenital heart defects. Thymic material originated from resections removed in the course of corrective heart surgery.

Material: thymocytes. The receptor's source is a boy younger than two with a congenital heart defect.

The CDR3, as DNA: TGTGCCAGCAGTTGGACAGGATCGAACACCGGGGAGCTGTTTTTT. Its translation is CASSWTGSNTGELFF. The chain carries TRBV6-5 and TRBJ2-2, with 7 nucleotides matching TRBD1. There are 15 residues in the CDR3. V gave up 4 bases and J gave up 0 bases; unmatched junction bases: 2. Germline assignment: CDR1 MNHEY and CDR2 SVGAGI.